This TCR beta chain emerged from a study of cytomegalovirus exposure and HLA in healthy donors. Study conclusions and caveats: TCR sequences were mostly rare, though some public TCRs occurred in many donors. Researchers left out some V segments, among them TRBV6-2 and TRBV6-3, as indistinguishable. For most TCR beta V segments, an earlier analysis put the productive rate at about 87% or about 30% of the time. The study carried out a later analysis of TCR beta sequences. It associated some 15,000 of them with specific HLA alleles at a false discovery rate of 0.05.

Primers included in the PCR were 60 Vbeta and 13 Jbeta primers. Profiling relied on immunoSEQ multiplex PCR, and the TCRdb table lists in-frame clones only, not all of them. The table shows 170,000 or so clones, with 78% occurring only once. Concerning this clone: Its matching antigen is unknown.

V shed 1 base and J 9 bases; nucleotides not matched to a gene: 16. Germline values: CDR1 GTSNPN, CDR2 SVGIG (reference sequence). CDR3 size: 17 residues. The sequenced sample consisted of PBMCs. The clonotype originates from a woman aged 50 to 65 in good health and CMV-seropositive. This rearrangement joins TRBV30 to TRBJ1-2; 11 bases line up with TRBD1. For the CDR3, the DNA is TGTGCCTGGAGTGCACCGGGACAGGGGGGGATATCTATGAGCTACACCTTC. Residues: CAWSAPGQGGISMSYTF.